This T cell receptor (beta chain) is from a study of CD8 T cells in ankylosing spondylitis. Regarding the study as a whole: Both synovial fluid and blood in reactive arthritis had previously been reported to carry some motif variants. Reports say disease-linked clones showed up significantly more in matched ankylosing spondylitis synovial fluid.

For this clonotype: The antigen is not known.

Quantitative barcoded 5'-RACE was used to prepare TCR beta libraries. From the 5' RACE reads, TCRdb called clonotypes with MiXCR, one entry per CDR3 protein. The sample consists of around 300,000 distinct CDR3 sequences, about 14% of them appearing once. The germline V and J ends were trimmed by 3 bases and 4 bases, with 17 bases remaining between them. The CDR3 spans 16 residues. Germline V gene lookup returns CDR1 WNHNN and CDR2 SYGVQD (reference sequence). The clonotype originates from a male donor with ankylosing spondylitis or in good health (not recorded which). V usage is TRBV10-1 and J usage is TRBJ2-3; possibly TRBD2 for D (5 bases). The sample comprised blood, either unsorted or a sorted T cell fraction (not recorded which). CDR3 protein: CASSERLTAGADTQYF. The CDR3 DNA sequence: TGCGCCAGCAGTGAACGACTAACCGCGGGCGCAGATACGCAGTATTTT.